This paragraph covers one T cell receptor (beta chain) sequence. The target antigen is unknown. The source material, 20-30 mg of unsorted bulk tissue, was used to co-extract RNA and DNA. This entry belongs to a study of tumor-infiltrating lymphocytes in primary liver carcinoma. General study findings and limits: Overlap in tumor-adjacent and tumor-blood pairs fell below that of tumor region pairs.

Starting material of about 480 ng total RNA yielded TCR beta cDNA via a constant-region primer. Library construction for TCR beta comprised three nested multiplex PCR rounds performed with slightly modified ARM-PCR. Rounds one and two of PCR, each of 10 cycles, were primed with TRBV1-TRBV30 forward primers and a C-beta reverse primer. TCRdb processed the multiplex PCR reads anew with MiXCR; each CDR3 protein has one entry. The repertoire has roughly 200,000 distinct CDR3 sequences, approximately 86% of them found once; the top ten carry 18%. This CDR3 is built from 15 residues. The V and J ends lost 4 bases and 3 bases respectively, with 16 bases between them. Germline V gene lookup returns CDR1 MGHRA and CDR2 YSYEKL.

V gene TRBV4-1 combines with J gene TRBJ2-7; D gene uncertain. This clonotype was sampled from a man aged 40-49 years with primary liver carcinoma and hepatitis B virus infection. Specimen: tumor tissue from primary liver carcinoma. CDR3 region: CASSPREELIYEQYF. CDR3 bases: TGCGCCAGCAGCCCCCGAGAGGAACTAATCTACGAGCAGTACTTC.